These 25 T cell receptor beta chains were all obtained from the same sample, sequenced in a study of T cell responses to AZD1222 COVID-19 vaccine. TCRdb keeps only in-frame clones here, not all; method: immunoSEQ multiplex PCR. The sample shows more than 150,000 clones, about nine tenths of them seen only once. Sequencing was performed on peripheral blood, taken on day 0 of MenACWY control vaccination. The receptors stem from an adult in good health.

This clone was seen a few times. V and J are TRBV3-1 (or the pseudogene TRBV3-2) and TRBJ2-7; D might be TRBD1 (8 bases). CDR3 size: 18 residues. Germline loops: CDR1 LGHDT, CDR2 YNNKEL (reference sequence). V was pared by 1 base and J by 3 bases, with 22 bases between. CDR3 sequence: CASSQGGGTGTGVYEQYF. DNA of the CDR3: TGTGCCAGCAGCCAAGGGGGGGGGACCGGGACAGGAGTCTACGAGCAGTACTTC.

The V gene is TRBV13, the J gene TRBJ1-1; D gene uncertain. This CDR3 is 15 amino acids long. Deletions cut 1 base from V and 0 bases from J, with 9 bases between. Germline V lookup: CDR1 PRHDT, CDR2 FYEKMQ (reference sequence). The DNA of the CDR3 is TGTGCCAGCAGCTTAGAAGCGAAGATGAACACTGAAGCTTTCTTT. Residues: CASSLEAKMNTEAFF.

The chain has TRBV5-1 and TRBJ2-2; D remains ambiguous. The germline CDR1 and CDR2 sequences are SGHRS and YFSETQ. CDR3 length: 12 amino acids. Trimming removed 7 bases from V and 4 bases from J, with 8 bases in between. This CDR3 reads CASPSGTGELFF. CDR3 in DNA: TGCGCCAGCCCCTCCGGCACCGGGGAGCTGTTTTTT.

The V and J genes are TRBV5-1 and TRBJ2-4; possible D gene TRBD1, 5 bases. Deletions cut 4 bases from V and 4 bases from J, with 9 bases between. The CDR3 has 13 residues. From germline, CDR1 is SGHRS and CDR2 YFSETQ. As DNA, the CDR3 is TGCGCCAGCAGCGAGGCAGGGAAAAACATTCAGTACTTC. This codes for CASSEAGKNIQYF.

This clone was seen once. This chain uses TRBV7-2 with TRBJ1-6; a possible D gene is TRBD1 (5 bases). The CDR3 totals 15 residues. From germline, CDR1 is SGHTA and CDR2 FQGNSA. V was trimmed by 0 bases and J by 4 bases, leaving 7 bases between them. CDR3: CASSLAEGYNSPLHF. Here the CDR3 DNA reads TGTGCCAGCAGCTTAGCAGAGGGGTATAATTCACCCCTCCACTTT.

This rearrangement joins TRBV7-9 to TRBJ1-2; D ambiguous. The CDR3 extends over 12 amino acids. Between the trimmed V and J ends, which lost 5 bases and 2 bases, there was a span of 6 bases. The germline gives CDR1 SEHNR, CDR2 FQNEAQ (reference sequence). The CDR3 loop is CASSKANYGYTF. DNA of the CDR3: TGTGCCAGCAGCAAGGCGAACTATGGCTACACCTTC.

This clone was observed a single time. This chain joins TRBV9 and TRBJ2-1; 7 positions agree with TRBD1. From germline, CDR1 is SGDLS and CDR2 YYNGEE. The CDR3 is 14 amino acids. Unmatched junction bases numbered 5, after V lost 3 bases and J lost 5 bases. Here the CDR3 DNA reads TGTGCCAGCAGCGCGGACAGGAACGACAATGAGCAGTTCTTC. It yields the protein CASSADRNDNEQFF.

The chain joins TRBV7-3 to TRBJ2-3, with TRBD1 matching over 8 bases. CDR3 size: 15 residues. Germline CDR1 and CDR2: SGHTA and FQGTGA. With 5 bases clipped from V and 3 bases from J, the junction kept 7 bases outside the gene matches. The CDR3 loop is CASSPWTGRTDTQYF. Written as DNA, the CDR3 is TGTGCCAGCAGCCCTTGGACAGGGAGGACAGATACGCAGTATTTT.

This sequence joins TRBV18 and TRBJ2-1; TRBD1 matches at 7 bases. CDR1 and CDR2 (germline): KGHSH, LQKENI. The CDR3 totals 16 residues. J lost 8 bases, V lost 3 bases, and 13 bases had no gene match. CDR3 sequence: CASSPPTGQSIYEQFF. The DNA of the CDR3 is TGTGCCAGCTCACCTCCCACGGGACAGAGTATTTATGAGCAGTTCTTC. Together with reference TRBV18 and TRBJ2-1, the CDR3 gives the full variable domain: NAGVMQNPRHLVRRRGQEARLRCSPMKGHSHVYWYRQLPEEGLKFMVYLQKENIIDESGMPKERFSAEFPKEGPSILRIQQVVRGDSAAYFCASSPPTGQSIYEQFFGPGTRLTVL.

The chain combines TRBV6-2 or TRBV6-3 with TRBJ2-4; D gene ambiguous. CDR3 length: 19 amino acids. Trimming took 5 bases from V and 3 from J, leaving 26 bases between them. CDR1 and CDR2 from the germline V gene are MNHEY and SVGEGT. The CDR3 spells CASSDPIDVIRSGKNIQYF. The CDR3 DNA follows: TGTGCCAGCAGTGACCCCATTGACGTTATCCGTTCGGGCAAAAACATTCAGTACTTC.

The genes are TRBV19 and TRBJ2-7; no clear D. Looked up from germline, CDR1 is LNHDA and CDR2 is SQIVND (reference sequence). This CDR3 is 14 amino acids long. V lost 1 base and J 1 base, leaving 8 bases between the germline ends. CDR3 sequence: CASSIGAQSYEQYF. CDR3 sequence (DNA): TGTGCCAGTAGTATAGGGGCGCAATCCTACGAGCAGTACTTC.

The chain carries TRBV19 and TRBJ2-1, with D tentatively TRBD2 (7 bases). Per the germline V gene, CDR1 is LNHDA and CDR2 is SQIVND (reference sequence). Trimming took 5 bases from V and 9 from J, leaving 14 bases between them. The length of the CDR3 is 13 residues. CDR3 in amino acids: CASSFRGASEQFF. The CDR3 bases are TGTGCCAGTAGTTTCCGGGGGGCCTCTGAGCAGTTCTTC.

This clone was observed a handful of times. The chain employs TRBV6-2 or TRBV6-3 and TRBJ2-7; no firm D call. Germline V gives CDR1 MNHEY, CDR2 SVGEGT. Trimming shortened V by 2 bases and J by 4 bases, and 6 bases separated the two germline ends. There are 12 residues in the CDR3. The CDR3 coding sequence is TGTGCCAGCAGTTACCTCGAGTACGAGCAGTACTTC. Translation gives CASSYLEYEQYF.

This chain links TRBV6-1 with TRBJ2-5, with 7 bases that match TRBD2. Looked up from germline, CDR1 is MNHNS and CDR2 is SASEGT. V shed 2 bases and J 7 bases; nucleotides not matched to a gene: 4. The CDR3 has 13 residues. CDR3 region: CASSETSDRTQYF. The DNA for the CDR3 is TGTGCCAGCAGTGAAACTAGCGATCGGACCCAGTACTTC.

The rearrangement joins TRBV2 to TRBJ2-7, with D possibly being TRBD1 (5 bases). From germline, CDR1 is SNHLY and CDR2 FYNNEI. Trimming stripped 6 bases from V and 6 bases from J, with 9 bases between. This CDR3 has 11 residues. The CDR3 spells CASSRQSEQYF. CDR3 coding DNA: TGTGCCAGCAGCCGACAGTCCGAGCAGTACTTC.

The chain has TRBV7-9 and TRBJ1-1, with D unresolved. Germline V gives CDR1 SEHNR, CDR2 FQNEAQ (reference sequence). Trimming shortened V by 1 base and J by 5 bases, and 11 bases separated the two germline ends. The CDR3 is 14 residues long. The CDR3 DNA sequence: TGTGCCAGCAGCTTAGTGGGTATCAAAACTGAAGCTTTCTTT. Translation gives CASSLVGIKTEAFF.

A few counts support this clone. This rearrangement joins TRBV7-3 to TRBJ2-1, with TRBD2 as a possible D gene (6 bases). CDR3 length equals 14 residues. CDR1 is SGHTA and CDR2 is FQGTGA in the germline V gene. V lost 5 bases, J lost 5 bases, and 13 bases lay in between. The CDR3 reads CASSLSAGNNEQFF. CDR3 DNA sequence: TGTGCCAGCAGCCTTTCTGCGGGAAACAATGAGCAGTTCTTC.

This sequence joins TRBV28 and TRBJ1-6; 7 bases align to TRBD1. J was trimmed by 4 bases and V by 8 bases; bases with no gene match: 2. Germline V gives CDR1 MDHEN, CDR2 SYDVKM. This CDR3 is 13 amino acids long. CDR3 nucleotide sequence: TGTGCCAGCTTGACAGGGTATAATTCACCCCTCCACTTT. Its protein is CASLTGYNSPLHF.

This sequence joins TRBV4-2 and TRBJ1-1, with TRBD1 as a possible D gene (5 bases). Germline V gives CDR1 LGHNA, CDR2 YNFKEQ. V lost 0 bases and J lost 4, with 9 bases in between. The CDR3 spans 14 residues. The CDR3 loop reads CASSQDPGPTEAFF. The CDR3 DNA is TGTGCCAGCAGCCAAGATCCAGGGCCCACTGAAGCTTTCTTT.

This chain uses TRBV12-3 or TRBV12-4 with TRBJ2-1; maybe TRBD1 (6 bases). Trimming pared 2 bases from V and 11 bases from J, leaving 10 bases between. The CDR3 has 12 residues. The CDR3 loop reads CASSLTRGQQFF. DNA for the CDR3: TGTGCCAGCAGTTTAACCAGGGGTCAGCAGTTCTTC.

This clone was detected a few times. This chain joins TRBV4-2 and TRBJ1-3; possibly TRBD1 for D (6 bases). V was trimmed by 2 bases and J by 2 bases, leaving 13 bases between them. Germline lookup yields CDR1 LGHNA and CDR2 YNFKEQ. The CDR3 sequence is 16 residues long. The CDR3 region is CASSQIRGGTGNTIYF. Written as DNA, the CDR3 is TGTGCCAGCAGCCAAATCAGGGGAGGAACTGGAAACACCATATATTTT.

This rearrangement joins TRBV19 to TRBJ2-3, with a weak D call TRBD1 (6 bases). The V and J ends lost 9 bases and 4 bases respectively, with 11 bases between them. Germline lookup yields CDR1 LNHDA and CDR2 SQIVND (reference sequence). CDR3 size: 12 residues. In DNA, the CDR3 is TGTGCCAGCGTGGGGGCCCCAGATACGCAGTATTTT. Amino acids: CASVGAPDTQYF.

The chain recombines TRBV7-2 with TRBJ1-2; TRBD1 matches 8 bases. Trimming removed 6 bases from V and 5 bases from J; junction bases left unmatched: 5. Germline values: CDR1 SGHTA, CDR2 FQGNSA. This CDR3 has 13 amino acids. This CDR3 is CASSPGQGYGYTF. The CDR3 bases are TGTGCCAGCAGTCCAGGACAGGGATATGGCTACACCTTC.

CDR3 loop: CAWRDGGQADTQYF. CDR3 bases: TGTGCCTGGAGGGACGGGGGGCAGGCAGATACGCAGTATTTT. This chain connects TRBV30 to TRBJ2-3; TRBD2 might be the D (7 bases). CDR3 length: 14 residues. Germline V CDR1 and CDR2: GTSNPN, SVGIG (reference sequence). V lost 3 bases and J lost 4, with 14 bases in between. The variable domain in full, completed from reference TRBV30 and TRBJ2-3, reads SQTIHQWPATLVQPVGSPLSLECTVEGTSNPNLYWYRQAAGRGLQLLFYSVGIGQISSEVPQNLSASRPQDRQFILSSKKLLLSDSGFYLCAWRDGGQADTQYFGPGTRLTVL.

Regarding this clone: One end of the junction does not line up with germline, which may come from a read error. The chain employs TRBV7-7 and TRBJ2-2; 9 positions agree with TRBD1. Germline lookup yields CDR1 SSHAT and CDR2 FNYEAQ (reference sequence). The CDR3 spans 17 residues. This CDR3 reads CASSLTRQGENTGELFF. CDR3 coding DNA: TGTGCTAGCAGCTTAACCCGACAGGGGGAGAACACCGGGGAGCTGTTTTTT.